This TCR beta chain was sequenced in a study of blood T cell repertoires in COVID-19. Measured with immunoSEQ multiplex PCR; TCRdb has only the in-frame clones, and not every one. The table includes around 150,000 clones, around 92% detected once. The germline V gene has CDR1 SQVTM and CDR2 ANQGSEA. This CDR3 has 16 amino acids. The J segment lost 5 bases and the V segment lost 6 bases, leaving 15 bases of the junction unmatched. V is TRBV29-1 and J is TRBJ2-1, with 8 bases that match TRBD1. This TCR was sampled from a man in his 60s with acute or convalescent COVID-19. Sequenced sample: peripheral blood. The CDR3: CSVQPRARGQNNEQFF. The CDR3 coding sequence is TGCAGCGTCCAGCCCCGGGCCAGGGGGCAGAACAATGAGCAGTTCTTC.